One TCR beta chain is described in this entry. The antigen is undetermined. It was with 60 Vbeta and 13 Jbeta primers that the PCR ran. Assay: immunoSEQ multiplex PCR; the TCRdb copy retains only in-frame clones and omits some. The data contain about 160,000 clones, 75% to 90% of them singletons. Germline loops: CDR1 SGHRS, CDR2 YFSETQ. V lost 5 bases and J lost 4, with 8 bases in between. The CDR3 has 12 residues. The record originates from a study of cytomegalovirus exposure and HLA in healthy donors. Study context: The approximately 120 million unique TCR beta sequences, from approximately 170 million T cells, were found by an earlier analysis.

The study, taken as a whole, reports: For most TCR beta V segments, an earlier analysis put the productive rate at about 87% or about 30% of the time. Reports indicated that the classifier achieved high specificity and sensitivity in diagnosing cytomegalovirus status.

Sequenced sample: PBMCs. This receptor was obtained from a man aged 25 to 45 in good health and CMV-seronegative. V gene TRBV5-1 combines with J gene TRBJ2-3, with D uncertain. The CDR3 bases are TGCGCCAGCAGGTCGGTTCCAGATACGCAGTATTTT. Translated, it gives CASRSVPDTQYF.